These T cell receptor beta chains were read from a single sample in a study of shared clonotypes between healthy human individuals. Data came from immunoSEQ multiplex PCR; TCRdb stores just in-frame clones and leaves some out. The data contain about half a million clones, about 76% of them seen just once; the ten biggest clones take up roughly 13%. Source material: PBMCs. All receptors derive from a woman aged 35 to 49 in good health. Some clones in this sample may be carry-over from other donors' samples. Both conserved end residues are part of each CDR3. The order of the fields is V gene, CDR3 protein.

TRBV4-2 CASSQDYSIDTYEQYF
TRBV30 CAWTDSAVMQPQHF
TRBV4-3 CASSLTGRQDSPLHF
TRBV21-1 CASSNSIAIRTEAFF
TRBV11-2 CASSFSPSGRIYEQYF
TRBV28 CASSSDIPYSNQPQHF
TRBV5-5 CASSPGGREKLFF
TRBV28 CASSPPGARETQYF
TRBV28 CASFGTVTNQPQHF
TRBV11-2 CASGLGLLKETQYF
TRBV18 CASSASTSGTFTDTQYF
TRBV30 CAWSVQGIEAFF
TRBV28 CATQIPGQLYEQYF
TRBV7-8 CASSTGGDRVRETQYF
TRBV27 CASSLSASGRYQFF
TRBV18 CASSPQMLRDTDTQYF
TRBV2 CASSGRQTEQFF
TRBV28 CASQGEARPQHF
TRBV7-9 CASSRTSGKDTQYF
TRBV5-4 CASSFGGGDQYF
TRBV29-1 CSVRAGGSYEQYF
TRBV10-2 CASSDGLTNTGELFF
TRBV9 CASSVDAGEETQYF
TRBV5-4 CASSNVREGRETQYF
TRBV25-1 CASSEGRQPQHF
TRBV11-3 CASSLGRASHTQYF
TRBV5-1 CASSLVRGDTEAFF
TRBV28 CASSLWGDRDSYEQYF
TRBV28 CASSLTGDYVNTEAFF
TRBV9 CASEQGLYEQYF
TRBV7-9 CASSLGLAYDLRYNEQFF